Below, 17 T cell receptor beta chains from the same sample are listed, as sequenced in a study of cytotoxic CD8 clonotypes in ibrutinib-treated CLL. Data came from immunoSEQ multiplex PCR; TCRdb stores just in-frame clones and leaves some out. The top ten clones hold 37% of a sample with about 120,000 clones, about 53% of them seen once. The input for sequencing was PBMCs, taken after 24 months of ibrutinib treatment. The receptors were gathered from a human donor with chronic lymphocytic leukemia.

CDR3 nucleotides: TGTGCCAGCAGACAGAACAATGAGCAGTTCTTC. This sequence encodes CASRQNNEQFF. The chain couples TRBV5-4 to TRBJ2-1; D not resolved. The ends were cut back, 5 bases at V and 5 bases at J, with 5 bases in the middle. CDR1 and CDR2 from the germline V gene are SGHNT and YYREEE (reference sequence). This CDR3 is 11 amino acids long.

The count of this clone is one. The V and J genes are TRBV30 and TRBJ1-1; tentatively, D is TRBD1 (6 bases). The CDR3 totals 13 residues. The V end lost 4 bases, the J end lost 0 bases, and 9 bases lay between the germline ends. Germline V lookup: CDR1 GTSNPN, CDR2 SVGIG (reference sequence). The CDR3, as DNA: TGTGCCTGGACTAGGGGGATGAACACTGAAGCTTTCTTT. This encodes CAWTRGMNTEAFF.

This clone was recorded a few times. The V and J genes are TRBV30 and TRBJ1-3; the D gene is possibly TRBD1 (5 bases). Germline V gene lookup returns CDR1 GTSNPN and CDR2 SVGIG (reference sequence). The ends were cut back, 0 bases at V and 8 bases at J, with 11 bases in the middle. The CDR3 extends over 13 amino acids. The CDR3 coding sequence is TGTGCCTGGAGTGTAGACGAAGGGGACACCATATATTTT. It encodes CAWSVDEGDTIYF.

The CDR3 DNA reads TGTGCCAGCAGCTTAAAGGGAACGATGGGCAGGGCTTTCTACGAGCAGTACTTC. Its translation: CASSLKGTMGRAFYEQYF. The chain has TRBV7-2 and TRBJ2-7, with D possibly matching TRBD1 (5 bases). The V gene lost 2 bases and the J gene lost 3 bases, with 23 bases spanning the gap. The length of the CDR3 is 18 residues. CDR1 SGHTA and CDR2 FQGNSA come from the germline V gene.

The gene calls are TRBV10-1 and TRBJ2-4; 10 bases fit TRBD1. V lost 3 bases to trimming and J lost 4 bases; unmatched junction nucleotides: 6. CDR1 is WNHNN, CDR2 SYGVQD, per germline (reference sequence). The CDR3 covers 16 residues. The CDR3 bases are TGCGCCAGCAGTGAAGGACAGGGGGTCTGGAAAAACATTCAGTACTTC. Translation: CASSEGQGVWKNIQYF.

This rearrangement joins TRBV28 to TRBJ2-2, with D maybe TRBD2 (6 bases). Trimming took off 4 bases at V and 0 bases at J, with 12 bases between the two ends. Germline V gene data show CDR1 as MDHEN and CDR2 as SYDVKM. The CDR3 runs to 16 residues. The CDR3 DNA sequence: TGTGCCAGCAGTTCTTACCCGGGGGCGAACACCGGGGAGCTGTTTTTT. The encoded protein is CASSSYPGANTGELFF.

This clone has a handful of counts. The chain carries TRBV6-1 and TRBJ2-3, with 8 bases aligning to TRBD2. Germline assignment: CDR1 MNHNS and CDR2 SASEGT. This CDR3 contains 13 residues. Trimming cost V 8 bases and J 3 bases; bases outside gene matches: 4. For the CDR3, the DNA is TGTGCCAGCGCAGGCGGGGGGACAGATACGCAGTATTTT. As protein: CASAGGGTDTQYF.

V is TRBV27 and J is TRBJ1-1; D is possibly TRBD1 (5 bases). CDR1 is MNHEY, CDR2 SMNVEV, per germline (reference sequence). Trimming cost V 4 bases and J 1 base, with 10 bases left between them. CDR3 length equals 14 residues. The CDR3 sequence: CASSWGDRNTEAFF. The CDR3 DNA reads as TGTGCCAGCAGTTGGGGTGACAGGAACACTGAAGCTTTCTTT.

This clone was detected only a few times. This chain joins TRBV6-6 and TRBJ1-1, with D perhaps TRBD1 (5 bases). The V gene lost 6 bases and the J gene lost 4 bases, with 15 bases spanning the gap. The CDR3 sequence is 14 residues long. Germline values: CDR1 MNHNY, CDR2 SVGAGI (reference sequence). CDR3 DNA: TGTGCCAGCAGCCCCGATCCCGGGGGCACTGAAGCTTTCTTT. Translated: CASSPDPGGTEAFF.

J is TRBJ2-1 and V is TRBV4-2, with TRBD2 identical over 10 bases. Germline V gene lookup returns CDR1 LGHNA and CDR2 YNFKEQ. CDR3 size: 16 residues. Germline trimming cut 0 bases from V and 7 bases from J; bases unmatched to any gene: 6. This chain's CDR3 is CASSQDLAGARNEQFF. The CDR3, as DNA: TGTGCCAGCAGCCAAGACCTAGCGGGGGCCAGGAATGAGCAGTTCTTC.

The CDR3: CASTKKGRSWGYTF. The CDR3 DNA follows: TGTGCCAGCACTAAGAAGGGCAGGTCTTGGGGCTACACCTTC. The chain links TRBV25-1 to TRBJ1-2; D is undetermined. Germline CDR1 is MGHDK and CDR2 is SYGVNS. The germline V and J ends were trimmed by 7 bases and 8 bases, with 20 bases remaining between them. This CDR3 region has 14 residues.

This clone was observed a handful of times. The rearrangement links TRBV12-5 to TRBJ2-1; the D is unclear. V lost 2 bases, J lost 6 bases, and 2 bases lay in between. CDR1 LGHNT and CDR2 FRNRAP come from the germline V gene. The CDR3 length is 11 residues. The CDR3 sequence is CASGLINEQFF. CDR3 in DNA: TGTGCTAGTGGTTTGATCAATGAGCAGTTCTTC. Full variable domain (missing parts from reference TRBV12-5 and TRBJ2-1): DARVTQTPRHKVTEMGQEVTMRCQPILGHNTVFWYRQTMMQGLELLAYFRNRAPLDDSGMPKDRFSAEMPDATLATLKIQPSEPRDSAVYFCASGLINEQFFGPGTRLTVL.

V and J are TRBV7-3 and TRBJ1-1; a possible D gene is TRBD1 (6 bases). The CDR3 consists of 12 residues. In germline, CDR1 is SGHTA, CDR2 FQGTGA. V lost 4 bases, J lost 7 bases, and 10 bases lay in between. This CDR3 is CASSYRGGEAFF. In DNA form, the CDR3 reads TGTGCCAGCAGCTACCGAGGGGGTGAAGCTTTCTTT.

This clone was detected a few times. The chain is built from TRBV5-4 and TRBJ2-7, with D possibly matching TRBD1 (6 bases). The CDR3 totals 16 residues. Germline V lookup: CDR1 SGHNT, CDR2 YYREEE (reference sequence). Trimming pared 0 bases from V and 2 bases from J, leaving 15 bases between. In nucleotides, the CDR3 is TGTGCCAGCAGCTTGGCAGGGGTGGGTCTCACCTACGAGCAGTACTTC. Protein product: CASSLAGVGLTYEQYF.

This clone has just a few counts. V gene TRBV30 combines with J gene TRBJ1-2; the D is unclear. The CDR3 consists of 12 residues. V lost 5 bases, J lost 8 bases, and 15 bases lay in between. Looked up from germline, CDR1 is GTSNPN and CDR2 is SVGIG (reference sequence). The CDR3 nucleotides read TGTGCCTGGGCCTCGGAGAGGTACGGCTACACCTTC. Protein: CAWASERYGYTF.

The chain has TRBV5-6 and TRBJ1-1; 7 nucleotides match TRBD1. Germline trimming cut 2 bases from V and 5 bases from J; bases unmatched to any gene: 6. From germline, CDR1 is SGHDT and CDR2 YYEEEE. The CDR3 is 14 residues long. In DNA form, the CDR3 reads TGTGCCAGCAGCTTAACAACAGGGGTAACTGAAGCTTTCTTT. It yields the protein CASSLTTGVTEAFF.

The chain recombines TRBV9 with TRBJ1-3; TRBD1 agrees at 9 bases. The CDR3 spans 16 residues. The V segment lost 4 bases and the J segment 6 bases; nucleotides outside the gene matches: 11. CDR1 and CDR2 (germline): SGDLS, YYNGEE. CDR3 in amino acids: CASSSWTGEAENTIYF. Here the CDR3 DNA reads TGTGCCAGCAGCTCCTGGACAGGGGAGGCGGAAAACACCATATATTTT. Filled out from reference TRBV9 and TRBJ1-3, the complete variable domain reads DSGVTQTPKHLITATGQRVTLRCSPRSGDLSVYWYQQSLDQGLQFLIQYYNGEERAKGNILERFSAQQFPDLHSELNLSSLELGDSALYFCASSSWTGEAENTIYFGEGSWLTVV.